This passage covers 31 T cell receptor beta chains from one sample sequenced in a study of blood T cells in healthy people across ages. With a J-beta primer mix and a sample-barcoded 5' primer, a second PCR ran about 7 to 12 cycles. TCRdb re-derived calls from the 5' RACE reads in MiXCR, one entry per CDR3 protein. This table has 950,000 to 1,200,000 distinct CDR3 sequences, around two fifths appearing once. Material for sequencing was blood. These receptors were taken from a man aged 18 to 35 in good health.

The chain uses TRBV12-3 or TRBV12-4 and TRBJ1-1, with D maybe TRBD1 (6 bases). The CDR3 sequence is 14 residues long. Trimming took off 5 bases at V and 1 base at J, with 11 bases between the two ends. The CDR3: CASSKGQRNTEAFF. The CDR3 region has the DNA TGTGCCAGCAGTAAAGGACAGCGGAACACTGAAGCTTTCTTT.

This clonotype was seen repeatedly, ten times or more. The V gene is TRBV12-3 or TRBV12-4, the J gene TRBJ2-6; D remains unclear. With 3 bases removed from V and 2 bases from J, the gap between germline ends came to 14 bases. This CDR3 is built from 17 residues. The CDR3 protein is CASSFLQSSPGANVLTF. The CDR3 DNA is TGTGCCAGCAGTTTCCTCCAGAGCTCTCCTGGGGCCAACGTCCTGACTTTC.

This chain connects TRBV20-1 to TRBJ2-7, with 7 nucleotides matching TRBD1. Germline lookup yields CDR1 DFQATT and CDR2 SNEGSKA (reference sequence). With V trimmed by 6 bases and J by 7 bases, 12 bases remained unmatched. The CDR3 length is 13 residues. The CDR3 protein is CSASRDSRNEQYF. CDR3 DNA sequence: TGCAGTGCCTCTCGGGACAGTCGCAATGAGCAGTACTTC.

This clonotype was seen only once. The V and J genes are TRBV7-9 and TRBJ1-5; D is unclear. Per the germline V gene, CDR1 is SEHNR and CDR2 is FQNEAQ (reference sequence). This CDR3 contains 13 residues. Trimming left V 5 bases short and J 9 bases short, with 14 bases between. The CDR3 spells CASSEAGGRPQHF. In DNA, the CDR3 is TGTGCCAGCAGCGAAGCCGGTGGTCGGCCCCAGCATTTT.

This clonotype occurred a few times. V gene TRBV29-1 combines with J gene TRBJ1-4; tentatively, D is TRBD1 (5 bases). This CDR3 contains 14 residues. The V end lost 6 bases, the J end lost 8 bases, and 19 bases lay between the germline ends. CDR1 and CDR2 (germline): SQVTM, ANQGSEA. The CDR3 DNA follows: TGCAGCGTGGGGGTAAGAGGGGCGCAGGAAAAACTGTTTTTT. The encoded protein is CSVGVRGAQEKLFF.

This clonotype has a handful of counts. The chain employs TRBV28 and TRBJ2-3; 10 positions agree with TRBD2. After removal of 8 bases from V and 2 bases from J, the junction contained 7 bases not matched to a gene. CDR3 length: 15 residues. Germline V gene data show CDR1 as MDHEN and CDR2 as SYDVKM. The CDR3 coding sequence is TGTGCCAGCCGAGGTAGCGGGGGGCCCACAGATACGCAGTATTTT. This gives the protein CASRGSGGPTDTQYF.

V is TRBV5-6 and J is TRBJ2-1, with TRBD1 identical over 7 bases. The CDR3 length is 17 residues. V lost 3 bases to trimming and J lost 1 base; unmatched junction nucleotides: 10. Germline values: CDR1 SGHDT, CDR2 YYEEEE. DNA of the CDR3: TGTGCCAGCAGCTCACAGGGGCGGTATGGTTCCTACAATGAGCAGTTCTTC. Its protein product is CASSSQGRYGSYNEQFF.

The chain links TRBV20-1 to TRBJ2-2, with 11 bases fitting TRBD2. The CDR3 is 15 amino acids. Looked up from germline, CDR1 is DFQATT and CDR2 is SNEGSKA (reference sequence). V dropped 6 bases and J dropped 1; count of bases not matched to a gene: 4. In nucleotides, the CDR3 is TGCAGTGCCCAAGGACTAGCGGGGAACACCGGGGAGCTGTTTTTT. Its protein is CSAQGLAGNTGELFF.

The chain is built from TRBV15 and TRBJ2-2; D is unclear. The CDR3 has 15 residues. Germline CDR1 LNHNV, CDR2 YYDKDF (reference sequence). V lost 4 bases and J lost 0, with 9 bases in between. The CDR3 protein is CATSTGRTNTGELFF. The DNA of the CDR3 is TGTGCCACCAGCACCGGACGCACGAACACCGGGGAGCTGTTTTTT. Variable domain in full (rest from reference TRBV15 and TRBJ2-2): DAMVIQNPRYQVTQFGKPVTLSCSQTLNHNVMYWYQQKSSQAPKLLFHYYDKDFNNEADTPDNFQSRRPNTSFCFLDIRSPGLGDTAMYLCATSTGRTNTGELFFGEGSRLTVL.

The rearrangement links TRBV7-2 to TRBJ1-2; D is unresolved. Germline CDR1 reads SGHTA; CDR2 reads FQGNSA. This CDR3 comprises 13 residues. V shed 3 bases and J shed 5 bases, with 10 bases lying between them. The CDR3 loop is CASSFSRTYGYTF. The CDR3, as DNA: TGTGCCAGCAGCTTCTCTCGAACGTATGGCTACACCTTC.

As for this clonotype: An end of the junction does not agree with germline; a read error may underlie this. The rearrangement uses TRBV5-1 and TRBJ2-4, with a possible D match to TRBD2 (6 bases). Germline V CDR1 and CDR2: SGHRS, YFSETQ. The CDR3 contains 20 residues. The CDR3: CASSLAGGLPLNLAKTIQCF. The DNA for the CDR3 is TGCGCCAGCAGCTTGGCCGGGGGACTTCCCCTTAACTTAGCCAAAACCATTCAGTGCTTC.

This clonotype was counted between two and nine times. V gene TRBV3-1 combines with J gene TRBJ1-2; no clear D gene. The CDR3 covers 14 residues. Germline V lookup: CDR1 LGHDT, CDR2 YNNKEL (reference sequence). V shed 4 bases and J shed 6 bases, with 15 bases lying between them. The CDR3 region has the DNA TGTGCCAGCAGCCTAAACCCGGTGGGGAATGGCTACACCTTC. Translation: CASSLNPVGNGYTF.

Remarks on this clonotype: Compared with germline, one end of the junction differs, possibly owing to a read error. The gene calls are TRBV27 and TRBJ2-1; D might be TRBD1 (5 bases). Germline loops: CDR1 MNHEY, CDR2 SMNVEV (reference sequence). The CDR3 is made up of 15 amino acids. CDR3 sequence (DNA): TGTGTCAGCAGTCCAAGAGGCAGGGCAGGCGATGAGCAGTTCTTC. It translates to CVSSPRGRAGDEQFF.

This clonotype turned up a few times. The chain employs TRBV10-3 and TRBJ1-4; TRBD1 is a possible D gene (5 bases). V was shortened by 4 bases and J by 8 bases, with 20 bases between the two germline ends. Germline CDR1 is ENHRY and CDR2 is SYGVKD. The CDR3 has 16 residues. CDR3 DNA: TGTGCCATCAGTGGAATCCGGGACTCCAATCAGGAAAAACTGTTTTTT. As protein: CAISGIRDSNQEKLFF.

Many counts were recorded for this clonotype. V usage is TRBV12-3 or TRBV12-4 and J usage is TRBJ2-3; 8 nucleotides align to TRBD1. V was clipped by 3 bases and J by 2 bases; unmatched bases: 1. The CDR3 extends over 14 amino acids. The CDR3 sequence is CASSLDRVTDTQYF. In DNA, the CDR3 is TGTGCCAGCAGTTTGGACAGGGTCACAGATACGCAGTATTTT.

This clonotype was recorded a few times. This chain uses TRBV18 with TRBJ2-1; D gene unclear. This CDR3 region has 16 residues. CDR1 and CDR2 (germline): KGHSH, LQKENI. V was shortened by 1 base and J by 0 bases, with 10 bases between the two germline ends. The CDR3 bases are TGTGCCAGCTCACCACTGGGCAGTACCTCCTACAATGAGCAGTTCTTC. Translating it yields CASSPLGSTSYNEQFF.

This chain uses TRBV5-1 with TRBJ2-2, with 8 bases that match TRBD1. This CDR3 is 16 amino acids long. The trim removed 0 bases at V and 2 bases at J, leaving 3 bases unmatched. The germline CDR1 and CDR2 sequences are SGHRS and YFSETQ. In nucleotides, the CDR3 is TGCGCCAGCAGCTTGGCCAGGGGGCTCAACACCGGGGAGCTGTTTTTT. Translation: CASSLARGLNTGELFF.

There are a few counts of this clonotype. The DNA for the CDR3 is TGTGCCAGCAGTTTTTTATTCGGGGGGACTGAGCAGTTCTTC. Its translation: CASSFLFGGTEQFF. This chain connects TRBV6-2 or TRBV6-3 to TRBJ2-1; 7 bases match TRBD2. The V gene's germline CDR1 is MNHEY and CDR2 SVGEGT. V lost 4 bases and J lost 9; bases outside the gene matches: 9. CDR3 length: 14 residues.

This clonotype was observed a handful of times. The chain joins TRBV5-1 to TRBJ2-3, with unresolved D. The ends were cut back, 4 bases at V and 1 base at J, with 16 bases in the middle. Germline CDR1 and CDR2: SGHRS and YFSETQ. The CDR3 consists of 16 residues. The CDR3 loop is CASSPSVAPGTDTQYF. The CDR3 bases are TGCGCCAGCAGCCCGAGCGTCGCGCCCGGCACAGATACGCAGTATTTT.

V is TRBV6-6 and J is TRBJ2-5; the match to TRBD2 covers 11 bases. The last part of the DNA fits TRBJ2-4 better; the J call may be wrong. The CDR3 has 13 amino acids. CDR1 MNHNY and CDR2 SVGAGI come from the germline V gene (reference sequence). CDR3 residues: CASSRTSGYIQYF. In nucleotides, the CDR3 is TGTGCCAGCAGCCGGACTAGCGGGTACATTCAGTACTTC.

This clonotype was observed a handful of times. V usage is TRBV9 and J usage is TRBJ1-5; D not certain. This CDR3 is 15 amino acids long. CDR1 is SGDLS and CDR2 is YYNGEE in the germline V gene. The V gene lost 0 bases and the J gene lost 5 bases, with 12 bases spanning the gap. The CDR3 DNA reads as TGTGCCAGCAGCGTAGACGTAGGCGCCCATCAGCCCCAGCATTTT. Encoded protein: CASSVDVGAHQPQHF.

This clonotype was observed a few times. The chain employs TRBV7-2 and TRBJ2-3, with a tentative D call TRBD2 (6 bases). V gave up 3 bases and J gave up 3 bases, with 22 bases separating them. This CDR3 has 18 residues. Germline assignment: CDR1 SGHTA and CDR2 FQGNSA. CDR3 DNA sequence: TGTGCCAGCAGCTTGGTCCTTACGGGGGAGTTTAGGACAGATACGCAGTATTTT. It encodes CASSLVLTGEFRTDTQYF.

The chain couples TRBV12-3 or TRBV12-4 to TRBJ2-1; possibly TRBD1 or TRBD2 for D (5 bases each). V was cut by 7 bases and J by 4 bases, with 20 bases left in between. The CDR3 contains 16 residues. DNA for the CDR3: TGTGCCAGCACCCCATCAGGGACGGCTACTTACAATGAGCAGTTCTTC. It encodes CASTPSGTATYNEQFF.

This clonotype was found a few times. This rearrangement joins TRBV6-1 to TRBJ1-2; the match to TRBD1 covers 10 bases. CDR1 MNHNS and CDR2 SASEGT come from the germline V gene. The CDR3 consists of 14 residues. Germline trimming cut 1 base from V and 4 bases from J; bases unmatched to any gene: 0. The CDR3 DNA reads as TGTGCCAGCAGTGAAGGACAGGGGGCCTATGGCTACACCTTC. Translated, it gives CASSEGQGAYGYTF.

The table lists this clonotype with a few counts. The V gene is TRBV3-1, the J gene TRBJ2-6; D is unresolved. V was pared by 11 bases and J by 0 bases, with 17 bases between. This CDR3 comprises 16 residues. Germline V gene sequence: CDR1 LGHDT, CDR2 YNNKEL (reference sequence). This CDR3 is CASSLGIGSGANVLTF. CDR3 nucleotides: TGTGCCTCCTCACTTGGTATCGGCTCTGGGGCCAACGTCCTGACTTTC.

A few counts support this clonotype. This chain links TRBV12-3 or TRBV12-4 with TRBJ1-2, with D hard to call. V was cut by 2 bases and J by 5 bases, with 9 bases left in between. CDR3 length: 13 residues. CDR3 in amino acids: CASSLSRAYGYTF. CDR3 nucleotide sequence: TGTGCCAGCAGTTTATCGAGAGCGTATGGCTACACCTTC.

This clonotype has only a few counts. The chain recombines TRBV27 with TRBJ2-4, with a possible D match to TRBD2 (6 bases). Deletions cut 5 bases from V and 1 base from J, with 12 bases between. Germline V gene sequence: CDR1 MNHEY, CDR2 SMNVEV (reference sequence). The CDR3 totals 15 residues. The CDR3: CASSPRRAAKNIQYF. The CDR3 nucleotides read TGTGCCAGCAGTCCCCGGAGGGCGGCCAAAAACATTCAGTACTTC.

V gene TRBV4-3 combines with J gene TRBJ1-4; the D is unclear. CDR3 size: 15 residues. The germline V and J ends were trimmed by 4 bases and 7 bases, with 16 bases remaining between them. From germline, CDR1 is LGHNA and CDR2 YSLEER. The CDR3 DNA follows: TGCGCCAGCAGCCCGCGGTTTCGACTTGGTGAAAAACTGTTTTTT. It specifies CASSPRFRLGEKLFF.

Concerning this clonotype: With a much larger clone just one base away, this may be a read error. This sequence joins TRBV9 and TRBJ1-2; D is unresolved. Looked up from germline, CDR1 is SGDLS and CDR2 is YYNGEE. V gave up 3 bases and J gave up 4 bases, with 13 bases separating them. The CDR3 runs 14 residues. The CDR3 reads CASSAARSSYGYTF. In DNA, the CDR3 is TGTGCCAGCAGCGCCGCCAGGTCTAGCTATGGCTACACCTTC.

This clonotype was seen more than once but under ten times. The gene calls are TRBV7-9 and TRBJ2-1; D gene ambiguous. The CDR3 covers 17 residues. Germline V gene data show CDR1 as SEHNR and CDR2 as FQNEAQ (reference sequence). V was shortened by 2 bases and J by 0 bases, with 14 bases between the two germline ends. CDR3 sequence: CASSLLALDLSYNEQFF. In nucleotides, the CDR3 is TGTGCCAGCAGCTTACTGGCCCTTGATCTCTCCTACAATGAGCAGTTCTTC.

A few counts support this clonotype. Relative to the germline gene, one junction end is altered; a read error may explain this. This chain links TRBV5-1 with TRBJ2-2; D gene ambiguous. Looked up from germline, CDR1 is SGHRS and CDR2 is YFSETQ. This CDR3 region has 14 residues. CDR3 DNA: TGTGCCAGCAGTTACAGACAGAACACCGGGGAGCTGTTTTTT. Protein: CASSYRQNTGELFF.